A selection of T cell receptor beta chains follows, all from one sample in a study of cytotoxic CD8 clonotypes in ibrutinib-treated CLL. The data were produced by immunoSEQ multiplex PCR, yet TCRdb's version contains in-frame clones alone and is incomplete. The table lists 200,000 or so clones, 70% to 75% of them singletons. The source material was PBMCs, sampled after 12 months of ibrutinib treatment. Receptors were obtained from a human donor with chronic lymphocytic leukemia. CDR3s include the opening cysteine and the closing phenylalanine or tryptophan. D genes are given only for firm matches. Size is stated for part of the rows, as once, few or many counts, or as a class when the clone is expanded.

DNA,CDR3,size,J,D,V
TGTGCCAGCAGTGAAGGGCCAGCGCAATTCCTATATGGCTACACCTTC,CASSEGPAQFLYGYTF,.,TRBJ1-2,.,TRBV6-1
TGCGCCAGCAGCAAAACATGGACAGGGTTTACCTACGAGCAGTACTTC,CASSKTWTGFTYEQYF,.,TRBJ2-7,TRBD1,TRBV4-1
TGCGCCAGCAGGGAATTGGGGACAGGGGGTGTCGAGCAGTACTTC,CASRELGTGGVEQYF,few,TRBJ2-7,TRBD1,TRBV10-2
TGCGCCAGCAGCTTCGGACTAGCGGGAGATGTTTGGGAGACCCAGTACTTC,CASSFGLAGDVWETQYF,.,TRBJ2-5,TRBD2,TRBV5-1
TGTGCCAGCAGCCGTACGGGACTGGGAACCTACGAGCAGTACTTC,CASSRTGLGTYEQYF,.,TRBJ2-7,.,TRBV4-2
TGCGCCAGCAGCGCCTCACCCGGGACTGCGAACTACGAGCAGTACTTC,CASSASPGTANYEQYF,.,TRBJ2-7,.,TRBV5-1
TGCGCCAGCAGGGGTGCACAGGTTGCAGGCACTGAAGCTTTCTTT,CASRGAQVAGTEAFF,.,TRBJ1-1,.,TRBV5-1
TGTGCCAGCAGTCCAGGTAGTACGGCAGGCTATGGCTACACCTTC,CASSPGSTAGYGYTF,.,TRBJ1-2,.,TRBV27
TGTGCCAGCTTCCCGGGACAGGGGGTTGTAAAACCTTATAGCAATCAGCCCCAGCATTTT,CASFPGQGVVKPYSNQPQHF,few,TRBJ1-5,TRBD1,TRBV28
TGTGCCAGCAGCTTAGGGTTAGGCGGATTTGAAGCTTTCTTT,CASSLGLGGFEAFF,.,TRBJ1-1,.,TRBV11-2
TGCAGTGATGGGACCAATAACTTC,CSDGTNNF,few,TRBJ2-5,.,TRBV20-1
TGTGCCAGCAGCGCTCACGGCAGGGGGCACACTGAAGCTTTCTTT,CASSAHGRGHTEAFF,.,TRBJ1-1,TRBD1,TRBV9
TGCGCCAGCAGGCCAACAATGAACACTGAAGCTTTCTTT,CASRPTMNTEAFF,few,TRBJ1-1,.,TRBV4-1
TGTGCCAGCAGTGCCAGCCGGTACTTC,CASSASRYF,few,TRBJ2-7,.,TRBV6-4
TGTGCCAGCAGCTTGGAGGCGGGACCCTTCTCCTACAATGAGCAGTTCTTC,CASSLEAGPFSYNEQFF,.,TRBJ2-1,.,TRBV5-4
TGTGCCAGCTCAGGGATTGCAGGGGCAGTCACTGAAGCTTTCTTT,CASSGIAGAVTEAFF,.,TRBJ1-1,.,TRBV18
TGTGCCAGCAGTTTATTGGCCAGCTTCCACGAGCAGTACTTC,CASSLLASFHEQYF,.,TRBJ2-7,.,TRBV27